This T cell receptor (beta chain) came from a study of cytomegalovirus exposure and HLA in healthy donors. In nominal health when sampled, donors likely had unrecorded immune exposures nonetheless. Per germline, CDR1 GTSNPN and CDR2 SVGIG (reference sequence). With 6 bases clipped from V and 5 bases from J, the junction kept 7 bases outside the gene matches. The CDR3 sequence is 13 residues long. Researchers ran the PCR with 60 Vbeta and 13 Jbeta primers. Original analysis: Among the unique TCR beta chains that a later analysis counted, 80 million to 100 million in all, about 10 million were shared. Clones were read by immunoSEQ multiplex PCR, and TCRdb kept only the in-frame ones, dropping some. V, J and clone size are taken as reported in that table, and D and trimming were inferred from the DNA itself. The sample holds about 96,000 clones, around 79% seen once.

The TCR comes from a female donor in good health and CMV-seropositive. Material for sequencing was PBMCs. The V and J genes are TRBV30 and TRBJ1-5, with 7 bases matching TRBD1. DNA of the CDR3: TGTGCCTGCAGTAGACAGGGCCATCAGCCCCAGCATTTT. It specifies CACSRQGHQPQHF.